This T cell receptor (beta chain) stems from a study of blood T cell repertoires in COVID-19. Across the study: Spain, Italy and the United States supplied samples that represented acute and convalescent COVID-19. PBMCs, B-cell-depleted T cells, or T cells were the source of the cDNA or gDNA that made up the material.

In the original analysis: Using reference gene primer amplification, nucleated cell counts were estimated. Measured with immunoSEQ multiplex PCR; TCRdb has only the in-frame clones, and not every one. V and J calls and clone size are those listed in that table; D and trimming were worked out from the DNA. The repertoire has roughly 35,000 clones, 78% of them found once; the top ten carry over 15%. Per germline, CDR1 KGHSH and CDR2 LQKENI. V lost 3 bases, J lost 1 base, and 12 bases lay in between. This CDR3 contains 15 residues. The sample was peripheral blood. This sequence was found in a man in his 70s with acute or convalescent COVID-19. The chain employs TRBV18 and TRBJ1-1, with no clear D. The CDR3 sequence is CASSPPNVQNTEAFF. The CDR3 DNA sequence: TGTGCCAGCTCACCCCCTAACGTCCAGAACACTGAAGCTTTCTTT.